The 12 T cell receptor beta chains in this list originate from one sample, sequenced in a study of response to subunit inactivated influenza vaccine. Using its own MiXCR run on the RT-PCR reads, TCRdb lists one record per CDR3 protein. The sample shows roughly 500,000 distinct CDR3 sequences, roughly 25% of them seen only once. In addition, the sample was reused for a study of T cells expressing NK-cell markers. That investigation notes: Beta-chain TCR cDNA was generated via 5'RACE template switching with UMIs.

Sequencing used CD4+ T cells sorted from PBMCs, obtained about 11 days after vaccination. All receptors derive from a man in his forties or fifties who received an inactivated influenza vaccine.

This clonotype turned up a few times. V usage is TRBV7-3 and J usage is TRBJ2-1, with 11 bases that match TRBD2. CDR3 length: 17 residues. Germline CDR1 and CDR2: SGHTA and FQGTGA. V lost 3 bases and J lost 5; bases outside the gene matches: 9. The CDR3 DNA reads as TGTGCCAGCAGCTTGAACTTCCGACTAGCGGGAAACAATGAGCAGTTCTTC. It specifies CASSLNFRLAGNNEQFF.

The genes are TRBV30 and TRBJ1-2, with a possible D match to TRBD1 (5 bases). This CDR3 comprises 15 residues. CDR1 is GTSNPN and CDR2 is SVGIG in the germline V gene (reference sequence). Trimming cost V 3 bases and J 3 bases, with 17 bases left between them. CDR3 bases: TGTGCCTGGAGCAGGACAACCAAACCTTACTATGGCTACACCTTC. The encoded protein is CAWSRTTKPYYGYTF.

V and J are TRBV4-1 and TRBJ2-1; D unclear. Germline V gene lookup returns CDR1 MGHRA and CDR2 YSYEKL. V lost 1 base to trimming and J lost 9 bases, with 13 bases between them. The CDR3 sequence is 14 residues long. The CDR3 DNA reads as TGCGCCAGCAGCCAAGGTGGGCACGGCTCTGAGCAGTTCTTC. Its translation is CASSQGGHGSEQFF.

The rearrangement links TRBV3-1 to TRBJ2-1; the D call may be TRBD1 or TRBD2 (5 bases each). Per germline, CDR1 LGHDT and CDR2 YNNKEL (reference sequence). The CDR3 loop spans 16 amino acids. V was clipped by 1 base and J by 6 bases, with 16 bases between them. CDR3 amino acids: CASSQVAEGIGNEQFF. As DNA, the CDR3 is TGTGCCAGCAGCCAAGTTGCCGAGGGGATCGGCAATGAGCAGTTCTTC.

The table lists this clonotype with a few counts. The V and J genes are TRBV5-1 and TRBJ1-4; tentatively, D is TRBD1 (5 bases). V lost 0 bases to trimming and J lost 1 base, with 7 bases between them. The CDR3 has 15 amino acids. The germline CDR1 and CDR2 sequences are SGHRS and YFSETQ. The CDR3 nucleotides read TGCGCCAGCAGCTTGGTGGGGGGAACTAATGAAAAACTGTTTTTT. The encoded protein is CASSLVGGTNEKLFF.

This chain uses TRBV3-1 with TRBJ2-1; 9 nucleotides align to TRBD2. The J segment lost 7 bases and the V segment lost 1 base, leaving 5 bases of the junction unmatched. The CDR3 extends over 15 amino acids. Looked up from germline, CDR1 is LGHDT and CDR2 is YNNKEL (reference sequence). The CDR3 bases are TGTGCCAGCAGCCAAGTTGCGGGGGGGTGGAATGAGCAGTTCTTC. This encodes CASSQVAGGWNEQFF.

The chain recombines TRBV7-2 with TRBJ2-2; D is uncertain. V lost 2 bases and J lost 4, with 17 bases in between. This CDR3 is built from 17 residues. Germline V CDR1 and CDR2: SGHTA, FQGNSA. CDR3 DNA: TGTGCCAGCAGCTTAAGGCAGTATGGGCGCGGCACCGGGGAGCTGTTTTTT. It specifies CASSLRQYGRGTGELFF.

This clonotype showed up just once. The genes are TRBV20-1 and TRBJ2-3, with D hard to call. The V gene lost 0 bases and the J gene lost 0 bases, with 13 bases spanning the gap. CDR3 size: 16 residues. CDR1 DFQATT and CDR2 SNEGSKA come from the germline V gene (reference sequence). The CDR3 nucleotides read TGCAGTGCTAGAGATTTCCCAGCGTCTAGCACAGATACGCAGTATTTT. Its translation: CSARDFPASSTDTQYF.

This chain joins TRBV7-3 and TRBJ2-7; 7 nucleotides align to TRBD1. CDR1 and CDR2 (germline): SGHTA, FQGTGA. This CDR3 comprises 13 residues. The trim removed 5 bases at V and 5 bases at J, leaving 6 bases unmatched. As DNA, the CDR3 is TGTGCCAGCAGCAGCAGACAGGGCCACGAGCAGTACTTC. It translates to CASSSRQGHEQYF.

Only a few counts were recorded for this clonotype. The CDR3 loop is CASSLTDGVNTEAFF. The CDR3 DNA reads as TGTGCCAGCAGCTTAACGGACGGAGTGAACACTGAAGCTTTCTTT. The V call is TRBV7-3, the J call TRBJ1-1; no definite D call. This CDR3 is 15 amino acids long. Germline V gene data show CDR1 as SGHTA and CDR2 as FQGTGA. V was clipped by 0 bases and J by 0 bases, with 8 bases between them.

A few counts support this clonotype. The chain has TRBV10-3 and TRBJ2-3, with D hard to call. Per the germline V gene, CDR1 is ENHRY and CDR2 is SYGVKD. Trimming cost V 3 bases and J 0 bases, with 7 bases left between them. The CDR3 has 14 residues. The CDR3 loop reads CAISDRQSTDTQYF. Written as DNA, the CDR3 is TGTGCCATCAGTGACCGACAAAGCACAGATACGCAGTATTTT.

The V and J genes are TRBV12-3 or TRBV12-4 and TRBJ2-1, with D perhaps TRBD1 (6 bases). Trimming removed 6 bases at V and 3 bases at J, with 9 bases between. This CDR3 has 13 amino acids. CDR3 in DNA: TGTGCCAGCAGACTGGACAGCTACAATGAGCAGTTCTTC. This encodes CASRLDSYNEQFF.